The 19 T cell receptor beta chains below come from one sample, sequenced in a study of blood T cell repertoires in COVID-19. The data were produced by immunoSEQ multiplex PCR, yet TCRdb's version contains in-frame clones alone and is incomplete. Of 160,000 or so clones listed, roughly 80% were seen once; the top ten hold roughly 0.58%. The specimen sequenced was peripheral blood. These receptors were obtained from a man in his 60s with acute or convalescent COVID-19.

The chain has TRBV5-1 and TRBJ2-1; TRBD1 agrees at 8 bases. With 0 bases clipped from V and 7 bases from J, the junction kept 9 bases outside the gene matches. The CDR3 extends over 16 amino acids. Germline V gene lookup returns CDR1 SGHRS and CDR2 YFSETQ. The CDR3, as DNA: TGCGCCAGCAGCTTGGCGGTTGGGACAGGTCTTAATGAGCAGTTCTTC. Its protein product is CASSLAVGTGLNEQFF. Complete variable domain (other parts from reference TRBV5-1 and TRBJ2-1): KAGVTQTPRYLIKTRGQQVTLSCSPISGHRSVSWYQQTPGQGLQFLFEYFSETQRNKGNFPGRFSGRQFSNSRSEMNVSTLELGDSALYLCASSLAVGTGLNEQFFGPGTRLTVL.

This clone appeared a few times. The chain combines TRBV5-1 with TRBJ1-1; D gene uncertain. The CDR3 extends over 13 amino acids. Germline V lookup: CDR1 SGHRS, CDR2 YFSETQ. The ends were cut back, 5 bases at V and 4 bases at J, with 12 bases in the middle. DNA for the CDR3: TGCGCCAGCAGTTTCACGTCGGGCACTGAAGCTTTCTTT. This encodes CASSFTSGTEAFF.

The gene calls are TRBV4-3 and TRBJ2-1; D gene unclear. CDR1 and CDR2 (germline): LGHNA, YSLEER. V dropped 0 bases and J dropped 5 bases, with 8 bases sitting between them. This CDR3 is built from 14 residues. The CDR3 DNA is TGCGCCAGCAGCCAAGATGGAGCTAACAATGAGCAGTTCTTC. It yields the protein CASSQDGANNEQFF.

The J gene is TRBJ2-7, the V gene TRBV27; TRBD2 agrees at 8 bases. The germline V gene encodes CDR1 MNHEY and CDR2 SMNVEV (reference sequence). This CDR3 comprises 15 residues. The J segment lost 2 bases and the V segment lost 6 bases, leaving 9 bases of the junction unmatched. CDR3 nucleotides: TGTGCCAGCAGAGCACTAGCGGACCTAACCTACGAGCAGTACTTC. Translating gives CASRALADLTYEQYF.

The chain uses TRBV7-9 and TRBJ1-2, with 11 bases lining up with TRBD1. There are 14 residues in the CDR3. CDR1 and CDR2 from the germline V gene are SEHNR and FQNEAQ (reference sequence). J lost 8 bases, V lost 5 bases, and 7 bases had no gene match. In DNA, the CDR3 is TGTGCCAGCAGCCAGGACAGGGGGCTGGGAGGCTACACCTTC. Its protein product is CASSQDRGLGGYTF.

V gene TRBV9 combines with J gene TRBJ2-7; TRBD1 agrees at 7 bases. CDR3 size: 13 residues. Looked up from germline, CDR1 is SGDLS and CDR2 is YYNGEE. J was trimmed by 7 bases and V by 0 bases; bases with no gene match: 4. The CDR3 DNA sequence: TGTGCCAGCAGCGTAGGACAGGGCAGGGAGCAGTACTTC. It yields the protein CASSVGQGREQYF.

This rearrangement joins TRBV6-2 or TRBV6-3 to TRBJ1-1, with a weak D call TRBD1 (5 bases). V lost 2 bases and J lost 6, with 13 bases in between. The CDR3 sequence is 14 residues long. The V gene's germline CDR1 is MNHEY and CDR2 SVGEGT. CDR3 DNA: TGTGCCAGCAGTTACGGCCCAGGGTGGGCTGAAGCTTTCTTT. This encodes CASSYGPGWAEAFF.

The gene calls are TRBV19 and TRBJ2-3, with 10 nucleotides matching TRBD2. There are 16 residues in the CDR3. Germline V gives CDR1 LNHDA, CDR2 SQIVND (reference sequence). V lost 5 bases to trimming and J lost 6 bases; unmatched junction nucleotides: 11. As DNA, the CDR3 is TGTGCCAGTAGTTCGAGCGGGAGGGCCGGGTATGATACGCAGTATTTT. This codes for CASSSSGRAGYDTQYF.

The chain recombines TRBV6-5 with TRBJ1-5; D is ambiguous. With 7 bases removed from V and 0 bases from J, the gap between germline ends came to 13 bases. Per germline, CDR1 MNHEY and CDR2 SVGAGI. The CDR3 consists of 15 residues. The CDR3: CASTMTVHSNQPQHF. The DNA for the CDR3 is TGTGCCAGCACCATGACTGTTCATAGCAATCAGCCCCAGCATTTT.

The genes are TRBV29-1 and TRBJ2-1; 15 bases are a match to TRBD2. The CDR3 is made up of 17 amino acids. Germline assignment: CDR1 SQVTM and CDR2 ANQGSEA. The CDR3, as DNA: TGCGGAGTAACCGGGGGGGGACTAGCGGGAGGATTCAATGAGCAGTTCTTC. Translated: CGVTGGGLAGGFNEQFF.

The chain uses TRBV28 and TRBJ2-5; 7 bases line up with TRBD1. The CDR3 contains 15 residues. V shed 3 bases, J shed 4 bases, and the junction held 8 bases outside the gene matches. The germline CDR1 and CDR2 sequences are MDHEN and SYDVKM. CDR3 coding DNA: TGTGCCAGCAGTTTGTACCTAGGGGGCTTAGAGACCCAGTACTTC. This codes for CASSLYLGGLETQYF.

The chain uses TRBV5-4 and TRBJ2-3; TRBD2 matches at 8 bases. The V gene's germline CDR1 is SGHNT and CDR2 YYREEE (reference sequence). The V gene end was trimmed by 2 bases and the J gene end by 4 bases; junction bases not matched to a gene: 6. This CDR3 contains 15 residues. DNA of the CDR3: TGTGCCAGCAGCTTTCTCGGGGGGGCCCCAGATACGCAGTATTTT. Protein: CASSFLGGAPDTQYF.

The chain couples TRBV27 to TRBJ2-7; weak D call: TRBD2 (6 bases). The germline V gene encodes CDR1 MNHEY and CDR2 SMNVEV (reference sequence). This CDR3 is built from 15 residues. V gave up 3 bases and J gave up 9 bases, with 21 bases separating them. CDR3 sequence (DNA): TGTGCCAGCAGTTTCCCATTGCCCCTACGTAGCGGGCAGTACTTC. Encoded protein: CASSFPLPLRSGQYF.

The chain joins TRBV11-3 to TRBJ2-2; possible D gene TRBD1, 5 bases. The CDR3 has 19 amino acids. The germline gives CDR1 SGHNT, CDR2 YENEEA. V lost 4 bases and J 0 bases, leaving 21 bases between the germline ends. The CDR3 DNA follows: TGTGCCAGCAGCTACCCATACCGAATTATGGGGCCGAACACCGGGGAGCTGTTTTTT. Protein sequence: CASSYPYRIMGPNTGELFF.

The chain combines TRBV9 with TRBJ2-3; a weak D match, TRBD1 (5 bases). V was cut by 1 base and J by 0 bases, with 9 bases left in between. The CDR3 is 15 amino acids. Germline V gene lookup returns CDR1 SGDLS and CDR2 YYNGEE. The CDR3 loop reads CASSVRKGSTDTQYF. CDR3 DNA sequence: TGTGCCAGCAGCGTAAGGAAGGGGAGCACAGATACGCAGTATTTT.

The rearrangement uses TRBV7-6 and TRBJ1-1; no clear D. Germline-derived CDR1 and CDR2 are SGHVS and FNYEAQ. The CDR3 totals 15 residues. V lost 5 bases and J lost 7, with 20 bases in between. Written as DNA, the CDR3 is TGTGCCAGCAGCCCAGTGAGCAAACTTGGGAGTGAAGCTTTCTTT. It encodes CASSPVSKLGSEAFF.

This clone showed up just a few times. The chain carries TRBV7-9 and TRBJ1-6; 11 nucleotides agree with TRBD1. The CDR3 has 13 residues. With V trimmed by 8 bases and J by 7 bases, 1 base remained unmatched. CDR1 is SEHNR, CDR2 FQNEAQ, per germline (reference sequence). The CDR3 sequence: CASGQGANSPLHF. CDR3 sequence (DNA): TGTGCCAGCGGACAGGGGGCGAATTCACCCCTCCACTTT.

The chain joins TRBV11-2 to TRBJ2-2; weak D call: TRBD2 (6 bases). Germline V gene data show CDR1 as SGHAT and CDR2 as FQNNGV. The CDR3 contains 17 residues. The V gene lost 3 bases and the J gene lost 6 bases, with 20 bases spanning the gap. CDR3 loop: CASSFRFSASAAGELFF. The DNA of the CDR3 is TGTGCCAGCAGCTTTAGGTTTTCGGCTAGCGCCGCCGGGGAGCTGTTTTTT. Together with reference TRBV11-2 and TRBJ2-2, the CDR3 gives the full variable domain: EAGVAQSPRYKIIEKRQSVAFWCNPISGHATLYWYQQILGQGPKLLIQFQNNGVVDDSQLPKDRFSAERLKGVDSTLKIQPAKLEDSAVYLCASSFRFSASAAGELFFGEGSRLTVL.

The chain has TRBV6-2 or TRBV6-3 and TRBJ2-7, with D possibly TRBD1 on 7 matching bases. The length of the CDR3 is 19 residues. Per germline, CDR1 MNHEY and CDR2 SVGEGT. Trimming cost V 2 bases and J 3 bases, with 26 bases left between them. CDR3 nucleotide sequence: TGTGCCAGCAGTTACCCGCGAACCCGGACAGGCGGGGCACGCTACGAGCAGTACTTC. Translating it yields CASSYPRTRTGGARYEQYF.